This entry lists 26 T cell receptor beta chains sequenced from one sample in a study of shared clonotypes between healthy human individuals. TCRdb keeps only in-frame clones here, not all; method: immunoSEQ multiplex PCR. The sample has 2,100,000 or so clones; approximately 95% are singletons. The sample consisted of naive CD4+ T cells sorted from blood. Documented subset: CD45RA+ positively selected. Source of these receptors: a man aged 18 to 29 in good health.

This chain connects TRBV10-3 to TRBJ1-1; D might be TRBD1 (5 bases). With 7 bases removed from V and 2 bases from J, the gap between germline ends came to 11 bases. Germline CDR1 reads ENHRY; CDR2 reads SYGVKD. The CDR3 runs to 13 residues. For the CDR3, the DNA is TGTGCCATCAACCGGGGGACTAACACTGAAGCTTTCTTT. Translating gives CAINRGTNTEAFF.

The J gene is TRBJ1-3, the V gene TRBV5-1; D gene uncertain. V dropped 0 bases and J dropped 0 bases, with 13 bases sitting between them. The CDR3 contains 17 residues. Germline-derived CDR1 and CDR2 are SGHRS and YFSETQ. The CDR3 bases are TGCGCCAGCAGCTTGGAAGATACAGTGACCTCTGGAAACACCATATATTTT. This sequence encodes CASSLEDTVTSGNTIYF.

V usage is TRBV4-1 and J usage is TRBJ2-5; D uncertain. The V gene lost 4 bases and the J gene lost 2 bases, with 14 bases spanning the gap. The CDR3 has 15 amino acids. The germline gives CDR1 MGHRA, CDR2 YSYEKL. CDR3 DNA: TGCGCCAGCAGCCCGGGTCTTAGAGAACAAGAGACCCAGTACTTC. Translation gives CASSPGLREQETQYF.

The chain joins TRBV19 to TRBJ1-6, with 10 nucleotides matching TRBD1. CDR3 length: 16 amino acids. Trimming cost V 7 bases and J 9 bases; bases outside gene matches: 12. Germline V gene lookup returns CDR1 LNHDA and CDR2 SQIVND (reference sequence). CDR3 amino acids: CASTMVGTGVSSPLHF. The CDR3 coding sequence is TGTGCCAGTACCATGGTTGGGACAGGGGTGAGTTCACCCCTCCACTTT.

This clone was found a few times. The V gene is TRBV6-6, the J gene TRBJ1-6, with D uncertain. Germline CDR1 MNHNY, CDR2 SVGAGI (reference sequence). Trimming pared 2 bases from V and 10 bases from J, leaving 12 bases between. This CDR3 comprises 14 residues. CDR3 loop: CASSYSSIGSPLHF. CDR3 nucleotide sequence: TGTGCCAGCAGTTACAGTAGTATTGGCTCACCCCTCCACTTT.

V is TRBV14 and J is TRBJ2-3, with D maybe TRBD2 (6 bases). Deletions cut 1 base from V and 0 bases from J, with 11 bases between. This CDR3 is built from 16 residues. Germline CDR1 reads SGHDN; CDR2 reads FVKESK. Here the CDR3 reads CASSQVGGTSTDTQYF. In DNA, the CDR3 is TGTGCCAGCAGCCAAGTCGGCGGGACCAGCACAGATACGCAGTATTTT.

Notes on this clone: The sample carries other DNA sequences with the same CDR3. The chain employs TRBV9 and TRBJ2-1, with D uncertain. From germline, CDR1 is SGDLS and CDR2 YYNGEE. The CDR3 sequence is 14 residues long. Trimming removed 0 bases at V and 4 bases at J, with 8 bases between. The CDR3 bases are TGTGCCAGCAGCGTAGTGGGTAATTACAATGAGCAGTTCTTC. Amino acid sequence: CASSVVGNYNEQFF.

The chain uses TRBV2 and TRBJ1-6; D is unresolved. The V end was cut by 7 bases, the J end by 8 bases, with 15 bases between. CDR1 is SNHLY, CDR2 FYNNEI, per germline. CDR3 length: 14 amino acids. This CDR3 reads CASMRGGLHSPLHF. In DNA form, the CDR3 reads TGTGCCAGCATGAGAGGTGGACTACATTCACCCCTCCACTTT.

The chain has TRBV7-9 and TRBJ1-6; possible D gene TRBD1, 6 bases. This CDR3 spans 14 amino acids. Germline lookup yields CDR1 SEHNR and CDR2 FQNEAQ (reference sequence). The V end was cut by 4 bases, the J end by 6 bases, with 10 bases between. This chain's CDR3 is CASSWTEGNSPLHF. The CDR3 region has the DNA TGTGCCAGCAGCTGGACAGAGGGTAATTCACCCCTCCACTTT.

CDR3 bases: TGTGCCAGCATGTCCCGCTCTGGGGCCAACGTCCTGACTTTC. This sequence encodes CASMSRSGANVLTF. The chain combines TRBV6-1 with TRBJ2-6; unclear D gene. This CDR3 contains 14 residues. From germline, CDR1 is MNHNS and CDR2 SASEGT. The ends were cut back, 7 bases at V and 0 bases at J, with 7 bases in the middle.

This clone was found a few times. V usage is TRBV7-3 and J usage is TRBJ1-2, with D perhaps TRBD1 (6 bases). V shed 5 bases and J shed 7 bases, with 14 bases lying between them. The CDR3 runs to 13 residues. Germline V CDR1 and CDR2: SGHTA, FQGTGA. The CDR3 coding sequence is TGTGCCAGCAGCCCCGGGGGCTCGTCTGGCTACACCTTC. Translation: CASSPGGSSGYTF.

Only one count was recorded for this clone. The gene calls are TRBV6-5 and TRBJ2-4, with TRBD2 matching 8 bases. Per germline, CDR1 MNHEY and CDR2 SVGAGI. This CDR3 has 15 residues. The V segment lost 5 bases and the J segment 8 bases; nucleotides outside the gene matches: 11. The CDR3 region is CASSNPRRGVDIQYF. CDR3 nucleotides: TGTGCCAGCAGTAACCCTCGGCGGGGGGTGGACATTCAGTACTTC.

This chain uses TRBV5-1 with TRBJ1-1; perhaps TRBD1 as D (5 bases). The V and J ends lost 4 bases and 11 bases respectively, with 21 bases between them. The CDR3 is 14 amino acids. Germline CDR1 SGHRS, CDR2 YFSETQ. This CDR3 is CASSASGASPRAFF. The CDR3 DNA reads as TGCGCCAGCAGCGCCAGCGGGGCCTCCCCTAGGGCTTTCTTT.

The chain carries TRBV11-2 and TRBJ2-3; D tentatively fits TRBD1 or TRBD2 (5 bases each). Germline V CDR1 and CDR2: SGHAT, FQNNGV. The CDR3 loop spans 13 amino acids. V shed 0 bases and J shed 12 bases, with 13 bases lying between them. CDR3 protein: CASSLEGVSSQYF. The CDR3 coding sequence is TGTGCCAGCAGCTTAGAGGGGGTTAGCTCCCAGTATTTT.

This chain uses TRBV5-1 with TRBJ2-1; 7 bases are a match to TRBD2. The length of the CDR3 is 13 residues. Germline V gives CDR1 SGHRS, CDR2 YFSETQ. J lost 7 bases, V lost 3 bases, and 4 bases had no gene match. The CDR3 sequence: CASSSGEGNEQFF. The CDR3 nucleotides read TGCGCCAGCAGCTCGGGGGAGGGGAATGAGCAGTTCTTC.

This chain links TRBV15 with TRBJ1-2; D is undetermined. CDR1 is LNHNV, CDR2 YYDKDF, per germline (reference sequence). There are 14 residues in the CDR3. The V end was cut by 0 bases, the J end by 2 bases, with 7 bases between. In DNA, the CDR3 is TGTGCCACCAGCAGAGATAGGACCAACTATGGCTACACCTTC. This sequence encodes CATSRDRTNYGYTF.

The genes are TRBV6-5 and TRBJ2-3; D ambiguous. CDR3 size: 11 residues. Germline V gene sequence: CDR1 MNHEY, CDR2 SVGAGI. V was pared by 2 bases and J by 8 bases, with 5 bases between. The chain's CDR3 is CASSYGSTQYF. CDR3 in DNA: TGTGCCAGCAGTTACGGTAGTACGCAGTATTTT.

The chain couples TRBV6-5 to TRBJ2-3; 9 positions match TRBD1. The trim removed 5 bases at V and 6 bases at J, leaving 6 bases unmatched. The V gene's germline CDR1 is MNHEY and CDR2 SVGAGI. This CDR3 region has 14 residues. The CDR3 is CASSRGQGGDTQYF. CDR3 DNA: TGTGCCAGCAGTAGGGGACAGGGAGGGGATACGCAGTATTTT.

This chain joins TRBV2 and TRBJ2-1; D is unclear. Between the trimmed V and J ends, which lost 5 bases and 6 bases, there was a span of 14 bases. Looked up from germline, CDR1 is SNHLY and CDR2 is FYNNEI. The CDR3 contains 14 residues. CDR3 nucleotide sequence: TGTGCCAGCAGTTGGCGCCAGACCCTCAATGAGCAGTTCTTC. Its translation: CASSWRQTLNEQFF.

This clone was picked up one time. This sequence joins TRBV15 and TRBJ2-1; D may be TRBD1 (6 bases). V lost 9 bases, J lost 2 bases, and 11 bases lay in between. Germline values: CDR1 LNHNV, CDR2 YYDKDF (reference sequence). This CDR3 comprises 13 residues. In DNA, the CDR3 is TGTGCCACTTCGTGGGACACCTACAATGAGCAGTTCTTC. Amino acids: CATSWDTYNEQFF.

The V and J genes are TRBV9 and TRBJ2-1; D perhaps matches TRBD1 (6 bases). Germline values: CDR1 SGDLS, CDR2 YYNGEE. CDR3 size: 15 residues. The ends were cut back, 3 bases at V and 6 bases at J, with 16 bases in the middle. CDR3 coding DNA: TGTGCCAGCAGCGACCGGGACACCCTGGGCAATGAGCAGTTCTTC. Translating gives CASSDRDTLGNEQFF.

The rearrangement uses TRBV19 and TRBJ1-4; D unresolved. Germline V gene lookup returns CDR1 LNHDA and CDR2 SQIVND (reference sequence). Trimming left V 5 bases short and J 2 bases short, with 12 bases between. This CDR3 is 15 amino acids long. The CDR3 region is CASSLGVGTNEKLFF. The CDR3 coding sequence is TGTGCCAGTAGTTTGGGAGTAGGGACTAATGAAAAACTGTTTTTT.

The chain links TRBV9 to TRBJ2-3; 10 bases agree with TRBD2. The CDR3 spans 17 residues. V gave up 1 base and J gave up 0 bases; unmatched junction bases: 5. Germline V gene lookup returns CDR1 SGDLS and CDR2 YYNGEE. The CDR3 reads CASSVLAGVSSTDTQYF. As DNA, the CDR3 is TGTGCCAGCAGCGTACTAGCGGGGGTGTCTAGCACAGATACGCAGTATTTT.

The chain carries TRBV6-5 and TRBJ1-2; D unresolved. The length of the CDR3 is 13 residues. With 6 bases removed from V and 6 bases from J, the gap between germline ends came to 14 bases. CDR1 MNHEY and CDR2 SVGAGI come from the germline V gene. DNA of the CDR3: TGTGCCAGCAGCAAGGGCCGCGTCGATGGCTACACCTTC. Translation: CASSKGRVDGYTF.

The V and J genes are TRBV28 and TRBJ1-5; weak D call: TRBD1 (6 bases). Germline V gene data show CDR1 as MDHEN and CDR2 as SYDVKM. Deletions cut 5 bases from V and 9 bases from J, with 20 bases between. The CDR3 extends over 15 amino acids. The CDR3 DNA sequence: TGTGCCAGCAGTGCCATACCCCTCAGGGGCGGGCCCCAGCATTTT. The encoded protein is CASSAIPLRGGPQHF.

This chain uses TRBV10-3 with TRBJ1-2; D remains unclear. This CDR3 has 14 residues. Germline V gene sequence: CDR1 ENHRY, CDR2 SYGVKD. V was cut by 0 bases and J by 2 bases, with 7 bases left in between. The CDR3 protein is CAISESLENYGYTF. Written as DNA, the CDR3 is TGTGCCATCAGTGAGTCGCTAGAGAACTATGGCTACACCTTC.